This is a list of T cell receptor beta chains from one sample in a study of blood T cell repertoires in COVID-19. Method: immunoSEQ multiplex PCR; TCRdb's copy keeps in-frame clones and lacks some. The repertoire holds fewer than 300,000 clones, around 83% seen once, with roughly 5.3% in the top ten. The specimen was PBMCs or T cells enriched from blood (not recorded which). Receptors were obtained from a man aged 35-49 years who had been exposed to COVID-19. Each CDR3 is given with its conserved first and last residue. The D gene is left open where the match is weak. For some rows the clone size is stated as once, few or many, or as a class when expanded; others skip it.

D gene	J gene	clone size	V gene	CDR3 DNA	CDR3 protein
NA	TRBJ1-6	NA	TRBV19	TGTGCCAGTAGTATACGGGATGGGCCCCTCCACTTT	CASSIRDGPLHF
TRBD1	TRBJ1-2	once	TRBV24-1	TGTGCCACCAGCGCCGGGACAGGGGCCATTGGCTACACCTTC	CATSAGTGAIGYTF
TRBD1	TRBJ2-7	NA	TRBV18	TGTGCCAGCTCGAGAACCGGGACAGGGGAGCGCGAGCAGTACTTC	CASSRTGTGEREQYF
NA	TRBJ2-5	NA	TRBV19	TGTGCCAGTAGTAGTGGACAAAGACAACAAGAGACCCAGTACTTC	CASSSGQRQQETQYF
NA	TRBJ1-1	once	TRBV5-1	TGCGCCAGCAGGGAGGGAGCTGCGCGCGCTGAAGCTTTCTTT	CASREGAARAEAFF
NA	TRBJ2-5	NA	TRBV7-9	TGTGCCAGCAGGGGTGGTGGGGGCTCAGAGACCCAGTACTTC	CASRGGGGSETQYF
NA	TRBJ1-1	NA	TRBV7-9	TGTGCCAGCAGCTTACTCCGGGACACTGAAGCTTTCTTT	CASSLLRDTEAFF
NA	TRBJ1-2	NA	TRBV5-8	TGTGCCAGCAGCTCCTCAAGGCCTAGACGTAATGTCTATCACCTGGATGGCTACACCTTC	CASSSSRPRRNVYHLDGYTF
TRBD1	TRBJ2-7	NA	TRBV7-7	TGTGCTAGCAGGGCCCCCTCGGACAGGGCCCCCTACGAGCAGTACTTC	CASRAPSDRAPYEQYF
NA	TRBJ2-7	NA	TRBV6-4	TGTGCCAGCAGTGACGGGGCCGAGCAGTACTTC	CASSDGAEQYF
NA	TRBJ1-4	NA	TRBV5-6	TGTGCCAGCAGCGGAGAGTGGACAGACCTTAATGAAAAACTGTTTTTT	CASSGEWTDLNEKLFF
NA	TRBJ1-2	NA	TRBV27	TGTGCCAGCAGTCTCAATCTGGGGGTAGGGGGTGGCTACACCTTC	CASSLNLGVGGGYTF
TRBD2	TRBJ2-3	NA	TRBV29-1	TGCAGCGCTGACAGTAGCGGGAGGGGGGATACGCAGTATTTT	CSADSSGRGDTQYF
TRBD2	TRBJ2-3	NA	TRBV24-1	TGTGCCACCAGTGATTCACTGCTAGCGGGAGTTGGTACAGATACGCAGTATTTT	CATSDSLLAGVGTDTQYF
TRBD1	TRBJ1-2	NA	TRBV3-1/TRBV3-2	TGTGCCAGCCGGGGACAGGGGTTACGCTATGGCTACACCTTC	CASRGQGLRYGYTF
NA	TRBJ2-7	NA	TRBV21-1	TGTGCCAGCAGCAAAGGTCGATTGGGGCAGGGCTACGAGCAGTACTTC	CASSKGRLGQGYEQYF
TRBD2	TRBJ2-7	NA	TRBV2	TGTGCCAGCAGTGAAAAGACTAGCGGGAGTACCGAGCAGTACTTC	CASSEKTSGSTEQYF
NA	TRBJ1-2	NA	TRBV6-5	TGTGCCAGCAGTTACCGCCCTCGCGACTATGGCTACACCTTC	CASSYRPRDYGYTF
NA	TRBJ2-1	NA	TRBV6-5	TGTGCCAGCAGTCGCCCGGGGTCTGATGAGCAGTTCTTC	CASSRPGSDEQFF
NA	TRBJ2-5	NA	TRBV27	TGTGCCAGCAGTCTTCACATCCAAGAGACCCAGTACTTC	CASSLHIQETQYF
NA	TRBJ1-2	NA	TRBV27	TGTGCCAGCAGTTCCCACAACAGCTATGGCTACACCTTC	CASSSHNSYGYTF
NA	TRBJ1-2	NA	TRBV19	TGTGCCACTTCAACCCCGGGGAGCTCCTATGGCTACACCTTC	CATSTPGSSYGYTF